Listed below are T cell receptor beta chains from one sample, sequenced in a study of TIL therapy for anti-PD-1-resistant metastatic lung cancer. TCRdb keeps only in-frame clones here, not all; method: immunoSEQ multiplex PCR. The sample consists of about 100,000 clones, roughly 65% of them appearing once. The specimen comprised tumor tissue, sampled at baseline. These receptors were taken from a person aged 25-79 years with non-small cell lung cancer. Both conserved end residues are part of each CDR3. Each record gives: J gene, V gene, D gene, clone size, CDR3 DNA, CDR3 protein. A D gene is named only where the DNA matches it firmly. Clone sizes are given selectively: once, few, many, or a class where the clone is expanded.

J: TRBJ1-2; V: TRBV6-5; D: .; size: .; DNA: TGTGCCAGCAGTTACGGGGGGGTCTATGGCTACACCTTC; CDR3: CASSYGGVYGYTF
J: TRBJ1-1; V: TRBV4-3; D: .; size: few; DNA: TGCGCCAGCAGCCACGGGGGCGGAACTGAAGCTTTCTTT; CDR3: CASSHGGGTEAFF
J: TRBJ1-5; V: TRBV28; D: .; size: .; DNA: TGTGCCAGCAGCCGGGGGAGGACTAATCAGCCCCAGCATTTT; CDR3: CASSRGRTNQPQHF
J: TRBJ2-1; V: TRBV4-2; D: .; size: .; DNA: TGTGCCAGCAGCCAAGCTAGGGATGAGCAGTTCTTC; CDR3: CASSQARDEQFF
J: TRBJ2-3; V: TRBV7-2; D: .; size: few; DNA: TGTGCCAGCAGCCTTCGGACTAAAAACACAGATACGCAGTATTTT; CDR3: CASSLRTKNTDTQYF
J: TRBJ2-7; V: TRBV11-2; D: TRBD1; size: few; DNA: TGTGCCAGCAGCTCCGGGACAGGGGGCTACGAGCAGTACTTC; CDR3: CASSSGTGGYEQYF
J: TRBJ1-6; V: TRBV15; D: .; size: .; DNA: TGTGCCACCAGCAGAGACCGGGGGTCACCCCTCCACTTT; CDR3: CATSRDRGSPLHF
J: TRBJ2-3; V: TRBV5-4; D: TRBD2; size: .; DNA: TGTGCCAGCAGCTCCGGGACTAGCGGGAGCGGAACGCAGTATTTT; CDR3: CASSSGTSGSGTQYF
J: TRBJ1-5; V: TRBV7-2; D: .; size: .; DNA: TGTGCCAGCAGCCTCAACCCGGGACTCACTAACGCCCAGCATTTT; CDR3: CASSLNPGLTNAQHF
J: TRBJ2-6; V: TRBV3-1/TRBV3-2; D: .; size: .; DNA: TGTGCCAGCAGCCAAGGGCTACAGGGAAGGTCTGGGGCCAACGTCCTGACTTTC; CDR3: CASSQGLQGRSGANVLTF